The 19 T cell receptor beta chains in this list originate from one sample, sequenced in a study of T cell repertoires in cytomegalovirus infection. TCRdb reprocessed the reads via MiXCR and lists one record per CDR3 protein. The sample carries about 260,000 distinct CDR3 sequences, 8% to 9.5% recorded once. Source material: PBMCs. The receptors derive from a human donor in good health (CMV status not recorded). Some clones in this sample may be carry-over from other donors' samples.

This clonotype was counted at least ten times. The chain combines TRBV7-2 with TRBJ2-7; D unresolved. This CDR3 has 13 residues. V shed 2 bases and J shed 5 bases, with 10 bases lying between them. CDR1 and CDR2 (germline): SGHTA, FQGNSA. The CDR3 loop reads CASSLMGPDEQYF. In DNA, the CDR3 is TGTGCCAGCAGCTTAATGGGTCCAGACGAGCAGTACTTC.

This clonotype was counted ten times or more. V is TRBV6-2 or TRBV6-3 and J is TRBJ2-1; 12 bases fit TRBD2. CDR1 MNHEY and CDR2 SVGEGT come from the germline V gene. V lost 5 bases to trimming and J lost 0 bases; unmatched junction nucleotides: 5. The CDR3 contains 17 residues. This chain's CDR3 is CASSPRTSGTSYNEQFF. The CDR3 bases are TGTGCCAGCAGTCCCCGGACTAGCGGGACCTCCTACAATGAGCAGTTCTTC.

The CDR3 sequence: CAWTEGVTETQYF. The CDR3 DNA reads TGTGCCTGGACCGAGGGGGTTACGGAGACCCAGTACTTC. This sequence joins TRBV30 and TRBJ2-5, with a possible D match to TRBD1 (6 bases). Germline V lookup: CDR1 GTSNPN, CDR2 SVGIG (reference sequence). V lost 4 bases to trimming and J lost 5 bases, with 14 bases between them. The CDR3 has 13 amino acids.

There are a few counts of this clonotype. The CDR3 DNA follows: TGTGCCAGCAGCAACCGGCAGGGTCCCGGGGAGCTGTTTTTT. As protein: CASSNRQGPGELFF. The chain has TRBV7-2 and TRBJ2-2; D perhaps matches TRBD1 (5 bases). The germline CDR1 and CDR2 sequences are SGHTA and FQGNSA. This CDR3 region has 14 residues. Trimming pared 5 bases from V and 6 bases from J, leaving 13 bases between.

This clonotype was counted at least ten times. The J gene is TRBJ1-5, the V gene TRBV11-2; 9 bases fit TRBD1. The V gene's germline CDR1 is SGHAT and CDR2 FQNNGV. The CDR3 is made up of 13 amino acids. Unmatched junction bases numbered 4, after V lost 4 bases and J lost 9 bases. CDR3 residues: CASSSVTGGPQHF. The CDR3 DNA is TGTGCCAGCAGCTCGGTGACAGGGGGGCCCCAGCATTTT.

This clonotype was seen at least ten times. This rearrangement joins TRBV28 to TRBJ1-5; D is ambiguous. CDR3 length: 14 amino acids. Trimming removed 4 bases at V and 1 base at J, with 8 bases between. Germline CDR1 reads MDHEN; CDR2 reads SYDVKM. This CDR3 is CASSSVGSNQPQHF. As DNA, the CDR3 is TGTGCCAGCAGTTCAGTAGGGAGCAATCAGCCCCAGCATTTT.

This clonotype was recorded many times. The chain recombines TRBV12-3 or TRBV12-4 with TRBJ1-2; no reliable D call. The V end was cut by 2 bases, the J end by 10 bases, with 8 bases between. This CDR3 is 11 amino acids long. CDR3: CASSLSQVYTF. The CDR3 DNA is TGTGCCAGCAGTTTATCTCAGGTCTACACCTTC.

This clonotype came up many times. The chain carries TRBV7-2 and TRBJ2-3, with 9 nucleotides matching TRBD2. Germline CDR1 and CDR2: SGHTA and FQGNSA. The CDR3 length is 15 residues. V shed 1 base, J shed 4 bases, and the junction held 3 bases outside the gene matches. CDR3: CASSLGVAGADTQYF. CDR3 coding DNA: TGTGCCAGCAGCTTAGGGGTAGCGGGAGCAGATACGCAGTATTTT.

This clonotype was seen a few times. The gene calls are TRBV11-3 and TRBJ2-2; 8 bases are a match to TRBD2. CDR3 length equals 17 residues. Per germline, CDR1 SGHNT and CDR2 YENEEA. The trim removed 6 bases at V and 5 bases at J, leaving 14 bases unmatched. CDR3 in amino acids: CASREGGPSGGTGELFF. As DNA, the CDR3 is TGTGCCAGCAGGGAGGGAGGCCCCAGCGGGGGAACCGGGGAGCTGTTTTTT.

Relative to its sample, this clonotype is medium-sized (0.01 to 0.1%). The chain employs TRBV19 and TRBJ2-3, with TRBD2 identical over 7 bases. The CDR3 has 15 residues. Germline V gives CDR1 LNHDA, CDR2 SQIVND (reference sequence). The trim removed 7 bases at V and 4 bases at J, leaving 11 bases unmatched. CDR3 loop: CASTASGVVADTQYF. CDR3 DNA sequence: TGTGCCAGTACCGCCAGCGGGGTGGTTGCAGATACGCAGTATTTT. Together with reference TRBV19 and TRBJ2-3, the CDR3 gives the full variable domain: DGGITQSPKYLFRKEGQNVTLSCEQNLNHDAMYWYRQDPGQGLRLIYYSQIVNDFQKGDIAEGYSVSREKKESFPLTVTSAQKNPTAFYLCASTASGVVADTQYFGPGTRLTVL.

This clonotype was observed at least ten times. This rearrangement joins TRBV12-3 or TRBV12-4 to TRBJ1-1; 7 bases match TRBD1. The CDR3 totals 14 residues. After removal of 7 bases from V and 5 bases from J, the junction contained 10 bases not matched to a gene. This CDR3 is CASNRQGVGTEAFF. DNA of the CDR3: TGTGCCAGCAACAGACAGGGAGTAGGGACTGAAGCTTTCTTT.

This clonotype was found a few times. The chain carries TRBV19 and TRBJ2-3, with D possibly TRBD2 on 7 matching bases. The germline V gene has CDR1 LNHDA and CDR2 SQIVND (reference sequence). Deletions cut 0 bases from V and 3 bases from J, with 10 bases between. CDR3 length: 15 amino acids. CDR3 sequence (DNA): TGTGCCAGTAGTATAGAGGCGGGGGCGACAGATACGCAGTATTTT. Translation: CASSIEAGATDTQYF.

The chain links TRBV4-3 to TRBJ2-2; D is ambiguous. Trimming shortened V by 5 bases and J by 0 bases, and 7 bases separated the two germline ends. This CDR3 contains 14 residues. Germline CDR1 is LGHNA and CDR2 is YSLEER. CDR3 in amino acids: CASSSQPNTGELFF. The CDR3 coding sequence is TGCGCCAGCAGCTCCCAACCGAACACCGGGGAGCTGTTTTTT.

This clonotype showed up many times. The rearrangement joins TRBV28 to TRBJ1-5; D gene uncertain. The CDR3 is 12 residues long. Per germline, CDR1 MDHEN and CDR2 SYDVKM. The V end lost 5 bases, the J end lost 4 bases, and 6 bases lay between the germline ends. The CDR3 loop reads CASSEGNQPQHF. In DNA, the CDR3 is TGTGCCAGCAGTGAAGGGAATCAGCCCCAGCATTTT.

The V and J genes are TRBV10-3 and TRBJ1-2, with D unresolved. Germline-derived CDR1 and CDR2 are ENHRY and SYGVKD. The V end lost 11 bases, the J end lost 5 bases, and 18 bases lay between the germline ends. CDR3 size: 13 residues. In DNA form, the CDR3 reads TGTGCCGCCAGCAGCGATGACCTTTATGGCTACACCTTC. It codes for CAASSDDLYGYTF.

This clonotype has only a few counts. This chain connects TRBV6-1 to TRBJ2-1; D call uncertain. The CDR3 is 13 residues long. Per germline, CDR1 MNHNS and CDR2 SASEGT. The V gene lost 8 bases and the J gene lost 7 bases, with 15 bases spanning the gap. The CDR3 is CASVEWIGNEQFF. The CDR3 nucleotides are TGTGCCAGCGTCGAGTGGATTGGTAATGAGCAGTTCTTC.

This clonotype has a count of ten or more. The rearrangement uses TRBV7-2 and TRBJ1-5; possibly TRBD1 for D (6 bases). Germline V CDR1 and CDR2: SGHTA, FQGNSA. This CDR3 is 15 amino acids long. Deletions cut 5 bases from V and 5 bases from J, with 16 bases between. CDR3 DNA sequence: TGTGCCAGCAGCCCCCAACAGGGAAGACATCAGCCCCAGCATTTT. It translates to CASSPQQGRHQPQHF.

This clonotype was seen more than once but under ten times. The CDR3: CASSLYREQETQYF. The CDR3 DNA reads as TGTGCCAGCAGCCTTTACAGGGAGCAAGAGACCCAGTACTTC. This rearrangement joins TRBV14 to TRBJ2-5; D possibly corresponds to TRBD1 (6 bases). Germline assignment: CDR1 SGHDN and CDR2 FVKESK. Between the trimmed V and J ends, which lost 4 bases and 2 bases, there was a span of 11 bases. CDR3 size: 14 residues.

This clonotype came up a few times. V gene TRBV7-6 combines with J gene TRBJ2-1; perhaps D is TRBD1 or TRBD2 (7 bases each). V was trimmed by 1 base and J by 9 bases, leaving 16 bases between them. CDR3 length: 15 amino acids. In germline, CDR1 is SGHVS, CDR2 FNYEAQ. CDR3 sequence: CASSLGSGGVREQFF. The CDR3 region has the DNA TGTGCCAGCAGCTTAGGGTCAGGGGGGGTTCGTGAGCAGTTCTTC.